This T cell receptor (beta chain) was sequenced for a study of OX40 agonist ivuxolimab in advanced cancers. Sequencing used immunoSEQ multiplex PCR; TCRdb keeps in-frame clones, though not all of them. The table records about 150,000 clones, 90% to 95% of them present only once. The receptor was derived from an adult with an advanced solid tumor such as melanoma, head and neck, liver or kidney cancer. The sample here was CD4+ or CD8+ T cells sorted from blood, taken in a trial of the OX40 agonist ivuxolimab.

CDR3 sequence: CASSELGFYYGYTF. The CDR3 DNA follows: TGTGCCAGCAGTGAATTGGGTTTCTATTATGGCTACACCTTC. The V and J genes are TRBV25-1 and TRBJ1-2; no reliable D call. V shed 1 base and J shed 5 bases, with 11 bases lying between them. Germline-derived CDR1 and CDR2 are MGHDK and SYGVNS. This CDR3 region has 14 residues.